One sample yielded the 21 T cell receptor beta chains listed below, sequenced in a study of Graves' ophthalmopathy and Graves' hyperthyroidism. Researchers took RNA transcripts and amplified TCR beta CDR3 regions from them. Amplification began with first-round RT-PCR using HTBI primers, then second-round multiplex PCR was performed. MiXCR was run by TCRdb on the multiplex PCR reads, yielding one entry per CDR3 protein. The data contain 200,000 to 250,000 distinct CDR3 sequences, roughly 21% of them seen just once; the ten biggest clones take up under 55%. Sequenced input: peripheral blood. The receptors here all came from a woman aged 50 to 65 with Graves' ophthalmopathy.

At least ten counts were recorded for this clonotype. The chain is built from TRBV6-5 and TRBJ2-7; either TRBD1 or TRBD2 may supply D (5 bases each). V gave up 2 bases and J gave up 3 bases, with 14 bases separating them. This CDR3 is 15 amino acids long. CDR1 is MNHEY, CDR2 SVGAGI, per germline. CDR3 region: CASSYDHRGNYEQYF. The CDR3 bases are TGTGCCAGCAGTTACGACCACCGGGGCAACTACGAGCAGTACTTC.

In this sample, this clonotype turned up many times. The V and J genes are TRBV30 and TRBJ1-1; D may be TRBD1 (5 bases). The CDR3 sequence is 15 residues long. Germline V gives CDR1 GTSNPN, CDR2 SVGIG (reference sequence). Trimming pared 0 bases from V and 1 base from J, leaving 12 bases between. The CDR3 coding sequence is TGTGCCTGGAGTGTAAGGGACGTACGGAACACTGAAGCTTTCTTT. Residues: CAWSVRDVRNTEAFF.

As concerns this clonotype: A read error may be the cause here, since a much bigger clone is one base away. This chain connects TRBV28 to TRBJ1-1, with D possibly being TRBD1 (5 bases). This CDR3 is built from 14 residues. V was clipped by 3 bases and J by 4 bases, with 12 bases between them. Germline CDR1 and CDR2: MDHEN and SYDVKM. For the CDR3, the DNA is TGTGCCAGCAGTTTGGACACGGAGATCACTGAAGCTTTCTTT. Encoded protein: CASSLDTEITEAFF.

This clonotype was detected only a few times. One junction end disagrees with the germline gene, perhaps due to a read error. This chain connects TRBV6-4 to TRBJ1-5; no clear D gene. CDR3 length equals 13 residues. Germline CDR1 MRHNA, CDR2 SNTAGT. The CDR3 spells CASGTGSNQPQLF. CDR3 sequence (DNA): TGTGCCAGCGGCACGGGTAGCAATCAGCCCCAGCTTTTT.

This clonotype was observed at least ten times. CDR3 protein: CASSTLRDLNSPLHF. The CDR3 DNA is TGTGCCAGCAGTACCCTCCGGGATCTTAATTCACCCCTCCACTTT. This rearrangement joins TRBV28 to TRBJ1-6; D remains unclear. The V and J ends lost 5 bases and 6 bases respectively, with 14 bases between them. This CDR3 comprises 15 residues. The germline V gene has CDR1 MDHEN and CDR2 SYDVKM.

The chain links TRBV6-1 to TRBJ2-7; the D gene could be TRBD1 or TRBD2 (5 bases each). The CDR3 is 17 amino acids. Germline-derived CDR1 and CDR2 are MNHNS and SASEGT. Trimming shortened V by 4 bases and J by 0 bases, and 19 bases separated the two germline ends. The CDR3 loop is CASSASYGTSSSYEQYF. CDR3 in DNA: TGTGCCAGCAGTGCTTCCTACGGGACGTCGAGCTCCTACGAGCAGTACTTC.

The chain recombines TRBV4-1 with TRBJ2-7; 7 bases are a match to TRBD1. CDR1 and CDR2 from the germline V gene are MGHRA and YSYEKL. The CDR3 is 16 residues long. The J segment lost 4 bases and the V segment lost 4 bases, leaving 13 bases of the junction unmatched. The CDR3 sequence: CASSRVDRTWGYEQYF. The CDR3 nucleotides read TGCGCCAGCAGCCGAGTGGACAGGACCTGGGGGTACGAGCAGTACTTC.

Turning to this clonotype: A much bigger clone sits one base away, suggesting this may be a read error. DNA of the CDR3: TGTGCCAGCAGGAGTCCGGGACAGGATATCGGCGAGCAGTACTTC. It is translated as CASRSPGQDIGEQYF. The genes are TRBV6-1 and TRBJ2-7; TRBD1 matches at 8 bases. There are 15 residues in the CDR3. Trimming removed 6 bases from V and 6 bases from J; junction bases left unmatched: 13. The germline V gene encodes CDR1 MNHNS and CDR2 SASEGT.

The chain has TRBV4-1 and TRBJ2-7, with TRBD1 matching 8 bases. The CDR3 contains 15 residues. V lost 4 bases, J lost 5 bases, and 10 bases stayed unmatched. Germline V gene data show CDR1 as MGHRA and CDR2 as YSYEKL. Written as DNA, the CDR3 is TGCGCCAGCAGCCTGTCTGGACAGGGCTTCAACGAGCAGTACTTC. It is translated as CASSLSGQGFNEQYF.

This clonotype was detected many times. CDR3 in amino acids: CASSWGTSSYEQYF. CDR3 bases: TGCGCCAGCAGCTGGGGGACTAGCTCCTACGAGCAGTACTTC. The chain links TRBV5-1 to TRBJ2-7, with TRBD2 matching over 8 bases. The CDR3 contains 14 residues. With V trimmed by 3 bases and J by 0 bases, 2 bases remained unmatched. CDR1 and CDR2 (germline): SGHRS, YFSETQ. The full variable domain, its missing parts supplied by reference TRBV5-1 and TRBJ2-7, is KAGVTQTPRYLIKTRGQQVTLSCSPISGHRSVSWYQQTPGQGLQFLFEYFSETQRNKGNFPGRFSGRQFSNSRSEMNVSTLELGDSALYLCASSWGTSSYEQYFGPGTRLTVT.

The CDR3 here is CASSERTAVGGYTF. CDR3 coding DNA: TGTGCCAGCAGCGAGAGAACGGCGGTGGGTGGCTACACCTTC. V is TRBV3-1 and J is TRBJ1-2; D is ambiguous. The V end lost 5 bases, the J end lost 7 bases, and 17 bases lay between the germline ends. The length of the CDR3 is 14 residues. CDR1 and CDR2 (germline): LGHDT, YNNKEL (reference sequence).

This clonotype was found a few times. One junction end disagrees with the germline gene, perhaps due to a read error. This rearrangement joins TRBV5-1 to TRBJ2-7; D unclear. This CDR3 region has 15 residues. From germline, CDR1 is SGHRS and CDR2 YFSETQ. CDR3 DNA: TGCGCCAGCAGCCAATCGATAGGGAACTCCTACGAGCAGTCCTTC. Its protein product is CASSQSIGNSYEQSF. The whole variable domain, remainder taken from reference TRBV5-1 and TRBJ2-7, is KAGVTQTPRYLIKTRGQQVTLSCSPISGHRSVSWYQQTPGQGLQFLFEYFSETQRNKGNFPGRFSGRQFSNSRSEMNVSTLELGDSALYLCASSQSIGNSYEQSFGPGTRLTVT.

The chain has TRBV6-1 and TRBJ1-1; D remains ambiguous. V was trimmed by 4 bases and J by 5 bases, leaving 8 bases between them. The germline V gene has CDR1 MNHNS and CDR2 SASEGT. The CDR3 loop spans 12 amino acids. CDR3 in amino acids: CASSALGTEAFF. In DNA form, the CDR3 reads TGTGCCAGCAGTGCATTGGGGACTGAAGCTTTCTTT.

This clonotype was counted ten times or more. The rearrangement links TRBV5-1 to TRBJ2-3; 7 nucleotides agree with TRBD2. Germline V lookup: CDR1 SGHRS, CDR2 YFSETQ. V dropped 0 bases and J dropped 4; count of bases not matched to a gene: 14. The CDR3 is made up of 18 amino acids. CDR3 nucleotides: TGCGCCAGCAGCTTGGCAGGGTGGGCTAGCGGAGTGGCAGATACGCAGTATTTT. Amino acid sequence: CASSLAGWASGVADTQYF.

The J gene is TRBJ2-7, the V gene TRBV7-9; weak D call: TRBD1 (6 bases). Germline lookup yields CDR1 SEHNR and CDR2 FQNEAQ (reference sequence). This CDR3 spans 15 amino acids. V shed 1 base and J shed 0 bases, with 10 bases lying between them. The chain's CDR3 is CASSLGQAYSYEQYF. DNA for the CDR3: TGTGCCAGCAGCTTAGGACAGGCGTACTCCTACGAGCAGTACTTC.

The sample holds many counts of this clonotype. The rearrangement links TRBV7-6 to TRBJ2-7, with D unresolved. CDR1 and CDR2 from the germline V gene are SGHVS and FNYEAQ. The ends were cut back, 5 bases at V and 7 bases at J, with 12 bases in the middle. The CDR3 runs to 12 residues. The CDR3 coding sequence is TGTGCCAGCAGCCCATTGCCGGGTGAGCAGTACTTC. Translating it yields CASSPLPGEQYF. Variable domain in full (rest from reference TRBV7-6 and TRBJ2-7): GAGVSQSPRYKVTKRGQDVALRCDPISGHVSLYWYRQALGQGPEFLTYFNYEAQQDKSGLPNDRFSAERPEGSISTLTIQRTEQRDSAMYRCASSPLPGEQYFGPGTRLTVT.

This clonotype was counted many times. The chain joins TRBV6-1 to TRBJ2-7; D is unresolved. Germline V gene sequence: CDR1 MNHNS, CDR2 SASEGT. This CDR3 is 15 amino acids long. The V end lost 3 bases, the J end lost 0 bases, and 12 bases lay between the germline ends. The CDR3 reads CASSERQASSYEQYF. CDR3 nucleotide sequence: TGTGCCAGCAGTGAGAGGCAGGCGTCCTCCTACGAGCAGTACTTC.

The table lists this clonotype with many counts. J is TRBJ2-7 and V is TRBV4-2, with D perhaps matching TRBD1 (5 bases). V was cut by 1 base and J by 0 bases, with 10 bases left in between. This CDR3 is built from 15 residues. Germline assignment: CDR1 LGHNA and CDR2 YNFKEQ. The CDR3 bases are TGTGCCAGCAGCCAAGGTCGAGACAGCTCCTACGAGCAGTACTTC. Amino acids: CASSQGRDSSYEQYF.

In its sample, this clonotype was seen many times. J is TRBJ1-5 and V is TRBV15; D might be TRBD1 (5 bases). V was shortened by 1 base and J by 1 base, with 11 bases between the two germline ends. Germline CDR1 reads LNHNV; CDR2 reads YYDKDF (reference sequence). The CDR3 contains 16 residues. The CDR3 loop reads CATSRGQFSSNQPQHF. The CDR3 bases are TGTGCCACCAGCAGAGGACAGTTTTCGAGCAATCAGCCCCAGCATTTT. The full variable domain, rest sourced from reference TRBV15 and TRBJ1-5, is DAMVIQNPRYQVTQFGKPVTLSCSQTLNHNVMYWYQQKSSQAPKLLFHYYDKDFNNEADTPDNFQSRRPNTSFCFLDIRSPGLGDTAMYLCATSRGQFSSNQPQHFGDGTRLSIL.

This clonotype was observed at least ten times. This chain's CDR3 is CSARERWNQPQHF. DNA of the CDR3: TGCAGTGCTAGAGAGAGGTGGAATCAGCCCCAGCATTTT. The rearrangement uses TRBV20-1 and TRBJ1-5; no definite D call. The CDR3 runs 13 residues. Trimming removed 0 bases at V and 4 bases at J, with 7 bases between. CDR1 and CDR2 from the germline V gene are DFQATT and SNEGSKA (reference sequence).

This clonotype came up many times. The chain links TRBV11-2 to TRBJ2-7; D unclear. Germline values: CDR1 SGHAT, CDR2 FQNNGV. CDR3 size: 14 residues. V dropped 1 base and J dropped 7 bases, with 14 bases sitting between them. The CDR3 DNA is TGTGCCAGCAGCTTAGTGACCGCCCCCCGGGAGCAGTACTTC. Translated, it gives CASSLVTAPREQYF.